What follows describes a single T cell receptor beta chain. Its antigen is currently unknown. The data derive from a study of lymphopenia after photon versus proton radiotherapy. General study findings and limits: Post-nadir diversity loss with photons came from oligoclonal expansion, particularly CD8+ Temra cells. Relative stability marked proton patients; photon patients lost diversity and naive cells. Larger post-nadir TCR diversity loss correlated inversely with survival in deceased patients.

Sequencing was performed with immunoSEQ multiplex PCR; in TCRdb, only in-frame clones are kept and a portion is missing. Counted here are roughly 150,000 clones, 70% to 90% occurring once; the ten biggest clones make up 4% to 5%. V was shortened by 1 base and J by 4 bases, with 23 bases between the two germline ends. This CDR3 is 18 amino acids long. Looked up from germline, CDR1 is LNHNV and CDR2 is YYDKDF (reference sequence). The chain employs TRBV15 and TRBJ2-7; D tentatively reads TRBD1 or TRBD2 (6 bases each). The receptor comes from a man between 50 and 59 years old with gastric cancer. This material consisted of peripheral blood, taken from a patient treated with photon-based radiotherapy. The CDR3 nucleotides are TGTGCCACCAGCAGAGGGAGGGGGGACCCAGGGGCTGGATACGAGCAGTACTTC. This gives the protein CATSRGRGDPGAGYEQYF.